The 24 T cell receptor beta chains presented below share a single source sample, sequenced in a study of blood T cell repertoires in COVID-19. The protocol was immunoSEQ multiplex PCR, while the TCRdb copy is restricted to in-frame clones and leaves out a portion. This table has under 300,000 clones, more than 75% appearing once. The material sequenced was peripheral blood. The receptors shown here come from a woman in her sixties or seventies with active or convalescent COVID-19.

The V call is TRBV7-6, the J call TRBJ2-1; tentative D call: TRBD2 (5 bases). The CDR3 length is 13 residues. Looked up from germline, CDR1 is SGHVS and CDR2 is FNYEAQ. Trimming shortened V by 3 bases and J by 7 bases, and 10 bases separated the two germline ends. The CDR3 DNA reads TGTGCCAGCAGCTTCGGGGTAGGGAATGAGCAGTTCTTC. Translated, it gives CASSFGVGNEQFF.

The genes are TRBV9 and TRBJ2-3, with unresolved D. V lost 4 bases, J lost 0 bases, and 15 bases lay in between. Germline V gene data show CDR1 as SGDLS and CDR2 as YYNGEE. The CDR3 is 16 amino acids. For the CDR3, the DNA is TGTGCCAGCAGCCCTACAGCCGTAGGAAGCACAGATACGCAGTATTTT. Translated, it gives CASSPTAVGSTDTQYF.

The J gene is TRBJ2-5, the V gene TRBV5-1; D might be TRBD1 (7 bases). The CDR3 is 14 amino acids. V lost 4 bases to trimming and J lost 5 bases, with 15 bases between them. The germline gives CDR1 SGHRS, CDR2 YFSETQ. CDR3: CASSRQGGMETQYF. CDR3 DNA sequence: TGCGCCAGCAGCCGTCAGGGGGGTATGGAGACCCAGTACTTC.

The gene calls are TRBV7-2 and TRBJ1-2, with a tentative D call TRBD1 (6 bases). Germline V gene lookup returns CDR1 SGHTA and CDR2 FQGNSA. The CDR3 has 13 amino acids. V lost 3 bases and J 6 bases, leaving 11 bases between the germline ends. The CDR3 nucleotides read TGTGCCAGCAGCTTGCTACAGGGTAATGGCTACACCTTC. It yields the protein CASSLLQGNGYTF.

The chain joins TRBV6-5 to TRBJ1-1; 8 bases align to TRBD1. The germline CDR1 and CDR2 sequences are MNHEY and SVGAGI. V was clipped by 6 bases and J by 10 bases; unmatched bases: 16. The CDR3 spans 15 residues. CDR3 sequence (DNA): TGTGCCAGCAGAAAACCGGGACAGGCGGTTTTAGGAGCTTTCTTT. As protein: CASRKPGQAVLGAFF.

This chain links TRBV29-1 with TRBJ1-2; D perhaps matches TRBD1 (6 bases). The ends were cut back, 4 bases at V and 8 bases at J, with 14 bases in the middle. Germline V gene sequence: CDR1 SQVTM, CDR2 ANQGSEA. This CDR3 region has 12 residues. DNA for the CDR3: TGCAGCGTTGGCGCAGGGGCTGGGGGCTACACCTTC. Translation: CSVGAGAGGYTF.

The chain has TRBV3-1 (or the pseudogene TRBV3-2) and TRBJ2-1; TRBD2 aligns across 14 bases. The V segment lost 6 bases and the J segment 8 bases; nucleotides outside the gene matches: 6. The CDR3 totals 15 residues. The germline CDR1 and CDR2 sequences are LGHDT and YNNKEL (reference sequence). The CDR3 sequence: CASRLTSGGADEQFF. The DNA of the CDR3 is TGTGCCAGCAGGCTGACTAGCGGGGGGGCCGATGAGCAGTTCTTC.

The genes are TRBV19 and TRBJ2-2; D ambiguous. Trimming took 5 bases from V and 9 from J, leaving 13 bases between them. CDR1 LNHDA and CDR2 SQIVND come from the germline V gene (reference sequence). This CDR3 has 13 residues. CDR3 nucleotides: TGTGCCAGTAGTTCCGTCCCGGGTCGGGAGCTGTTTTTT. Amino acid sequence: CASSSVPGRELFF.

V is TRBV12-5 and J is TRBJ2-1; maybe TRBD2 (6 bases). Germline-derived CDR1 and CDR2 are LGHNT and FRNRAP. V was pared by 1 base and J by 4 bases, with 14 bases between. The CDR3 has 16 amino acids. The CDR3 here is CASGLGHGGLYNEQFF. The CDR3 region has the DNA TGTGCTAGTGGTTTGGGTCATGGAGGGCTATACAATGAGCAGTTCTTC.

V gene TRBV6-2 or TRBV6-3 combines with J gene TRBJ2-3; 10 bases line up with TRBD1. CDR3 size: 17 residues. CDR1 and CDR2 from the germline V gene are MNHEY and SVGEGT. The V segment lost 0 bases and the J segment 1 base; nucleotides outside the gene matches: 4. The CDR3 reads CASSYSTGTGGTDTQYF. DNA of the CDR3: TGTGCCAGCAGTTACTCTACCGGGACAGGGGGCACAGATACGCAGTATTTT.

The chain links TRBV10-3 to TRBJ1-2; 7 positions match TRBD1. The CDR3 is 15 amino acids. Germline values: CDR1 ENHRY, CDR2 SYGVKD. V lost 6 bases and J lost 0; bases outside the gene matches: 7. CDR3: CAIREGAGTNYGYTF. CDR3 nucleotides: TGTGCCATCAGGGAGGGGGCAGGGACTAACTATGGCTACACCTTC.

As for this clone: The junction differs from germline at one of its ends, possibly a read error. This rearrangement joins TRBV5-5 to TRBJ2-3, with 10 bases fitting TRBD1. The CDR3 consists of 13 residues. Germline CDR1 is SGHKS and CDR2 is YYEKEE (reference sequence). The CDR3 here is CASSLSPGQGKDF. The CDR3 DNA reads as TGTGCCAGCAGCTTGTCCCCGGGACAGGGGAAAGATTTT.

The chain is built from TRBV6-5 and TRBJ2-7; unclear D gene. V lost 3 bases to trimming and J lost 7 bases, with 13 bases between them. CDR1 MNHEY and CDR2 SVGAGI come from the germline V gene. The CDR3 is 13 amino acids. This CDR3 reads CASSYLGIQEQYF. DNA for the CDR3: TGTGCCAGCAGTTATCTTGGCATCCAAGAGCAGTACTTC.

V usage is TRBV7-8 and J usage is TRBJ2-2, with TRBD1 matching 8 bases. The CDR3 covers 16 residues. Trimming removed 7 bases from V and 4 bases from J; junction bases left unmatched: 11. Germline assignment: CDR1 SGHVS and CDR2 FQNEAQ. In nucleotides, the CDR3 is TGTGCCAGCACTAAAACCGGGACAGGCGGCACCGGGGAGCTGTTTTTT. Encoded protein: CASTKTGTGGTGELFF.

The CDR3 DNA follows: TGCGCCAGCAGGTCGACAGGGCTCGGCACAGATACGCAGTATTTT. Its protein product is CASRSTGLGTDTQYF. The rearrangement joins TRBV5-1 to TRBJ2-3; 7 bases agree with TRBD1. CDR3 length: 15 amino acids. CDR1 and CDR2 (germline): SGHRS, YFSETQ. J was trimmed by 1 base and V by 5 bases; bases with no gene match: 7.

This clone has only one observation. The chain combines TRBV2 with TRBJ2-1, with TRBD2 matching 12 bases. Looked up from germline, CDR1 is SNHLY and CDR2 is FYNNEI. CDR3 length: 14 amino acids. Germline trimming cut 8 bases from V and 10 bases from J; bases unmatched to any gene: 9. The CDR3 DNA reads TGTGCCAGCCTTCTAGCGGGGGGGCGCTGGGAGCAGTTCTTC. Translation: CASLLAGGRWEQFF.

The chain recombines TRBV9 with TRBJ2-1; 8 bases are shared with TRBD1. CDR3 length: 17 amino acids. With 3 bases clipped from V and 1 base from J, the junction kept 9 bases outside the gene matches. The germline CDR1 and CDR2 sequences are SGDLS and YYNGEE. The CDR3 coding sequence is TGTGCCAGCAGCGCCCCCTCAGGGGGCGAATCCTACAATGAGCAGTTCTTC. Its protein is CASSAPSGGESYNEQFF.

DNA for the CDR3: TGTGCCAGCAGCATAACGAGGTCGAACACCGGGGAGCTGTTTTTT. Protein product: CASSITRSNTGELFF. The gene calls are TRBV7-8 and TRBJ2-2; D unresolved. CDR1 SGHVS and CDR2 FQNEAQ come from the germline V gene. This CDR3 is built from 15 residues. Trimming stripped 5 bases from V and 0 bases from J, with 10 bases between.

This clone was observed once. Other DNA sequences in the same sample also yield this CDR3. The CDR3 nucleotides read TGTGCCAGCTCACCGGGACAGTTGAACACTGAAGCTTTCTTT. Its translation is CASSPGQLNTEAFF. The chain links TRBV18 to TRBJ1-1; 7 nucleotides agree with TRBD1. J was trimmed by 0 bases and V by 3 bases; bases with no gene match: 1. The germline V gene encodes CDR1 KGHSH and CDR2 LQKENI. The CDR3 contains 14 residues.

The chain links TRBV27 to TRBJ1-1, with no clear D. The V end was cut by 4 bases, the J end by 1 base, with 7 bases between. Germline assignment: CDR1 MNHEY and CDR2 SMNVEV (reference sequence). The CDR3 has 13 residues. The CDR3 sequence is CASSSSRNTEAFF. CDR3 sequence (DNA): TGTGCCAGCAGTTCTTCCCGGAACACTGAAGCTTTCTTT.

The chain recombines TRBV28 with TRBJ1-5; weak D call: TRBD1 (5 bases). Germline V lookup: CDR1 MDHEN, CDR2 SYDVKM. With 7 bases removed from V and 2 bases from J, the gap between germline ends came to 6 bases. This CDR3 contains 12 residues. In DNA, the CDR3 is TGTGCCAGCACGGGGGGCAATCAGCCCCAGCATTTT. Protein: CASTGGNQPQHF. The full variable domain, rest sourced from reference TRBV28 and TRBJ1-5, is DVKVTQSSRYLVKRTGEKVFLECVQDMDHENMFWYRQDPGLGLRLIYFSYDVKMKEKGDIPEGYSVSREKKERFSLILESASTNQTSMYLCASTGGNQPQHFGDGTRLSIL.

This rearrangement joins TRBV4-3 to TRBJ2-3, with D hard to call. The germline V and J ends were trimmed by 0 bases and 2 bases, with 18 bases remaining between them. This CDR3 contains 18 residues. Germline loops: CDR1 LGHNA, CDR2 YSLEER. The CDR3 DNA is TGCGCCAGCAGCCAAGATCGAACAACGCTCCTCAACACAGATACGCAGTATTTT. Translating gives CASSQDRTTLLNTDTQYF.

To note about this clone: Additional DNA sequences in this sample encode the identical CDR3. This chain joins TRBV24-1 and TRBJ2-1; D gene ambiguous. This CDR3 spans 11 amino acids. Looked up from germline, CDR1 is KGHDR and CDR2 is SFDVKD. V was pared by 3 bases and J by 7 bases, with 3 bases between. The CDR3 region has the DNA TGTGCCACCAGTGATCTAAATGAGCAGTTCTTC. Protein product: CATSDLNEQFF.

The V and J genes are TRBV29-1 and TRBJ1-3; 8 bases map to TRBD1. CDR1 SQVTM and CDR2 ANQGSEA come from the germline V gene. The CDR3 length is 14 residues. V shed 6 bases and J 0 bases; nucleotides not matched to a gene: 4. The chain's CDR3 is CSVYTGGSGNTIYF. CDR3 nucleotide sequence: TGCAGCGTGTATACAGGGGGCTCTGGAAACACCATATATTTT.